The 8 T cell receptor beta chains listed next were all sequenced from one sample in a study of blood T cells in healthy people across ages. PCR was performed a second time for about 7 to 11 cycles using a sample-barcoded 5' primer and a J-beta primer mix. TCRdb passed the 5' RACE reads through MiXCR, listing each CDR3 protein once. There are 700,000 or so distinct CDR3 sequences in the sample; 20% to 25% occur only once, and around 21% lies in the top ten. Material: blood. These receptor sequences come from a man in his 70s in good health.

This chain links TRBV11-2 with TRBJ2-7; D unresolved. The CDR3 consists of 14 residues. V lost 8 bases, J lost 4 bases, and 18 bases lay in between. Germline V lookup: CDR1 SGHAT, CDR2 FQNNGV. CDR3 sequence: CASGRRQSSYEQYF. DNA of the CDR3: TGTGCCAGCGGTAGAAGGCAGTCAAGTTACGAGCAGTACTTC. Looking up the rest from reference TRBV11-2 and TRBJ2-7 gives the full variable domain: EAGVAQSPRYKIIEKRQSVAFWCNPISGHATLYWYQQILGQGPKLLIQFQNNGVVDDSQLPKDRFSAERLKGVDSTLKIQPAKLEDSAVYLCASGRRQSSYEQYFGPGTRLTVT.

This clonotype was observed a handful of times. This chain connects TRBV20-1 to TRBJ2-5; the D call may be TRBD1 or TRBD2 (6 bases each). CDR3 length equals 14 residues. Trimming pared 3 bases from V and 5 bases from J, leaving 16 bases between. Germline V gene sequence: CDR1 DFQATT, CDR2 SNEGSKA (reference sequence). The CDR3 sequence is CSARGGGFEETQYF. The CDR3 DNA is TGCAGTGCTAGGGGGGGCGGGTTCGAGGAGACCCAGTACTTC.

The gene calls are TRBV5-1 and TRBJ2-5; 8 bases fit TRBD2. The J call is doubtful: the DNA matches TRBJ2-7 better. CDR1 is SGHRS and CDR2 is YFSETQ in the germline V gene. This CDR3 is built from 16 residues. The CDR3 protein is CASSLGPGLEYYEQYF. The DNA of the CDR3 is TGCGCCAGCAGCTTGGGGCCGGGACTAGAATACTACGAGCAGTACTTC.

This clonotype has a count of ten or more. The genes are TRBV12-3 or TRBV12-4 and TRBJ2-1; D not resolved. V lost 6 bases, J lost 6 bases, and 3 bases lay in between. This CDR3 is 10 amino acids long. In nucleotides, the CDR3 is TGTGCCAGCAGCTCCAATGAGCAGTTCTTC. This gives the protein CASSSNEQFF.

This clonotype has only a few counts. The rearrangement joins TRBV28 to TRBJ1-2, with 8 positions matching TRBD1. V gave up 4 bases and J gave up 8 bases; unmatched junction bases: 9. The CDR3 has 14 amino acids. CDR1 and CDR2 from the germline V gene are MDHEN and SYDVKM. The CDR3 coding sequence is TGTGCCAGCAGTTCCCCAGGGGGCGAAAGGGGCTACACCTTC. It is translated as CASSSPGGERGYTF.

This clonotype was recorded a few times. The chain employs TRBV5-1 and TRBJ2-3; 7 bases align to TRBD1. The V gene's germline CDR1 is SGHRS and CDR2 YFSETQ. With 2 bases clipped from V and 4 bases from J, the junction kept 7 bases outside the gene matches. CDR3 length: 15 residues. CDR3 amino acids: CASSFRDSIADTQYF. Here the CDR3 DNA reads TGCGCCAGCAGCTTCCGGGACAGTATCGCAGATACGCAGTATTTT.

This chain joins TRBV12-3 or TRBV12-4 and TRBJ1-2, with D possibly being TRBD1 (6 bases). CDR3 length: 12 amino acids. The ends were cut back, 8 bases at V and 0 bases at J, with 7 bases in the middle. This CDR3 is CASEGANYGYTF. The DNA for the CDR3 is TGTGCCAGCGAGGGGGCTAACTATGGCTACACCTTC.

This chain connects TRBV11-2 to TRBJ1-2; D ambiguous. Deletions cut 2 bases from V and 8 bases from J, with 15 bases between. This CDR3 comprises 14 residues. The germline V gene has CDR1 SGHAT and CDR2 FQNNGV. CDR3 in amino acids: CASSLPPGHMGYTF. The CDR3 DNA reads as TGTGCCAGCAGCTTACCCCCCGGGCATATGGGCTACACCTTC.